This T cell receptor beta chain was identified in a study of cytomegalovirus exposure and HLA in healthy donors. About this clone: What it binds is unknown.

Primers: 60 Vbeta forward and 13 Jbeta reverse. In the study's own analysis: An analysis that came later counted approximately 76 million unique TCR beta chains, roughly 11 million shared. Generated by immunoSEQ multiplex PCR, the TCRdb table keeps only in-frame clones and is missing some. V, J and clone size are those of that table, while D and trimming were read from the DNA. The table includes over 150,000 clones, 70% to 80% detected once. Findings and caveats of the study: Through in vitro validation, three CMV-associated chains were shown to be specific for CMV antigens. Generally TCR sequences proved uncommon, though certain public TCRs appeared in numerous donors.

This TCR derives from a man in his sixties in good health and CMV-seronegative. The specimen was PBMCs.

The CDR3 loop is CASSSNTGVSYNEQFF. CDR3 sequence (DNA): TGTGCCAGCAGCTCCAACACGGGAGTCTCCTACAATGAGCAGTTCTTC. The chain recombines TRBV13 with TRBJ2-1; tentatively, D is TRBD2 (6 bases). Trimming left V 4 bases short and J 0 bases short, with 13 bases between. Germline V lookup: CDR1 PRHDT, CDR2 FYEKMQ (reference sequence). CDR3 length: 16 residues.